This T cell receptor (beta chain) is drawn from a study of molecular identifiers for immune sequencing clone quantification. This clonotype was seen just once. An end of the junction differs from the germline gene, which may be a read error. From the PCR reads, TCRdb called clonotypes with MiXCR, one entry per CDR3 protein. This table has about 510,000 distinct CDR3 sequences, about a fifth appearing once. Germline lookup yields CDR1 MNHEY and CDR2 SVGAGI. The CDR3 totals 16 residues. This sequence joins TRBV6-5 and TRBJ1-1; 7 bases agree with TRBD1. Material: naive CD8+ T cells from blood, with Jurkat cell RNA spiked in. Subset here: FACS-sorted CD8+CD4-CCR7+CD45RA+ naive T cells. This clonotype was obtained from a human donor in good health. Some libraries in this study had Jurkat cell RNA spiked in. The CDR3 spells CASGYLWTGENTEAFF. Written as DNA, the CDR3 is TGTGCCAGCGGTTACCTTTGGACAGGCGAAAACACTGAAGCTTTCTTT.